Below are 13 T cell receptor beta chains sequenced from a single sample in a study of healthy donors' naive CD4 and CD8 T cells. Each TCR library used around 500 ng of total RNA and a linear amplification protocol. One entry per CDR3 protein results from TCRdb running MiXCR on the reads. The repertoire consists of about 200,000 distinct CDR3 sequences, with 65% to 75% occurring once and the leading ten covering more than 2%. The source material was naive CD4+ and CD8+ T cells sorted from blood, pooled from several donors. Source of these receptors: a pool of human donors in good health; the sample pools cells from several healthy donors.

This chain uses TRBV7-9 with TRBJ1-2; a possible D gene is TRBD1 (5 bases). The ends were cut back, 4 bases at V and 4 bases at J, with 13 bases in the middle. The CDR3 has 14 residues. Germline CDR1 and CDR2: SEHNR and FQNEAQ (reference sequence). This CDR3 is CASSSEGRSYGYTF. CDR3 nucleotides: TGTGCCAGCAGCTCCGAGGGACGGAGCTATGGCTACACCTTC.

This sequence joins TRBV11-2 and TRBJ2-2, with TRBD2 as a possible D gene (7 bases). Germline loops: CDR1 SGHAT, CDR2 FQNNGV. Trimming shortened V by 0 bases and J by 5 bases, and 16 bases separated the two germline ends. This CDR3 region has 17 residues. The CDR3 nucleotides are TGTGCCAGCAGCTTAGAGCGGGGGCGCGGTGTGACCGGGGAGCTGTTTTTT. Translating gives CASSLERGRGVTGELFF.

The gene calls are TRBV5-1 and TRBJ2-1, with D uncertain. V was trimmed by 1 base and J by 4 bases, leaving 9 bases between them. CDR1 is SGHRS, CDR2 YFSETQ, per germline. This CDR3 is 14 amino acids long. The CDR3 spells CASSLRPEYNEQFF. Written as DNA, the CDR3 is TGCGCCAGCAGCTTGCGTCCGGAGTACAATGAGCAGTTCTTC.

The genes are TRBV12-3 or TRBV12-4 and TRBJ1-1; maybe TRBD1 (6 bases). This CDR3 has 13 amino acids. The germline V and J ends were trimmed by 3 bases and 6 bases, with 11 bases remaining between them. For the CDR3, the DNA is TGTGCCAGCAGTTTTGGGGGCAGGGCTGAAGCTTTCTTT. Protein sequence: CASSFGGRAEAFF.

The J gene is TRBJ2-3, the V gene TRBV19; no reliable D call. The CDR3 is 18 residues long. The germline CDR1 and CDR2 sequences are LNHDA and SQIVND (reference sequence). V was clipped by 6 bases and J by 1 base, with 23 bases between them. The CDR3 sequence is CASSPAGPARSRTDTQYF. In nucleotides, the CDR3 is TGTGCCAGTAGCCCGGCAGGTCCAGCCCGGAGCCGCACAGATACGCAGTATTTT.

A single count supports this clonotype. The chain carries TRBV6-5 and TRBJ2-5, with D perhaps matching TRBD1 (5 bases). CDR1 MNHEY and CDR2 SVGAGI come from the germline V gene. This CDR3 is built from 13 residues. Trimming pared 2 bases from V and 4 bases from J, leaving 8 bases between. The CDR3 DNA is TGTGCCAGCAGTTACGACAGCTTAGAGACCCAGTACTTC. As protein: CASSYDSLETQYF.

The gene calls are TRBV29-1 and TRBJ2-5; D is unresolved. The CDR3 is 13 residues long. The germline gives CDR1 SQVTM, CDR2 ANQGSEA. V shed 6 bases and J shed 5 bases, with 16 bases lying between them. DNA of the CDR3: TGCAGCGTACCCAATCTAGGAGTGGAGACCCAGTACTTC. Translating it yields CSVPNLGVETQYF.

J is TRBJ1-1 and V is TRBV12-3 or TRBV12-4, with 8 bases matching TRBD1. The junction had 10 bases not matched to a gene; V was cut back by 4 bases and J by 0 bases. This CDR3 comprises 17 residues. The chain's CDR3 is CASSSDRGGSVNTEAFF. The CDR3 nucleotides read TGTGCCAGCAGTTCCGACAGGGGAGGTTCGGTGAACACTGAAGCTTTCTTT.

This chain links TRBV27 with TRBJ1-1; the D gene is possibly TRBD1 (5 bases). The germline gives CDR1 MNHEY, CDR2 SMNVEV (reference sequence). The CDR3 covers 15 residues. Between the trimmed V and J ends, which lost 7 bases and 5 bases, there was a span of 20 bases. CDR3 in DNA: TGTGCCAGCAATACCCGGTGGGGGTCGGGGACTGAAGCTTTCTTT. Translation gives CASNTRWGSGTEAFF.

The chain employs TRBV6-5 and TRBJ1-5, with a weak D call TRBD1 (5 bases). The germline V gene has CDR1 MNHEY and CDR2 SVGAGI. This CDR3 is 14 amino acids long. V dropped 8 bases and J dropped 3 bases, with 14 bases sitting between them. CDR3 region: CASGGLGYNQPQHF. The CDR3 DNA follows: TGTGCCAGCGGGGGATTGGGATACAATCAGCCCCAGCATTTT.

The V and J genes are TRBV11-2 and TRBJ2-1, with unresolved D. Per germline, CDR1 SGHAT and CDR2 FQNNGV. CDR3 size: 11 residues. Trimming took 3 bases from V and 8 from J, leaving 5 bases between them. CDR3 bases: TGTGCCAGCAGCTTTTCCGATGAGCAGTTCTTC. Protein: CASSFSDEQFF. Full variable domain (missing parts from reference TRBV11-2 and TRBJ2-1): EAGVAQSPRYKIIEKRQSVAFWCNPISGHATLYWYQQILGQGPKLLIQFQNNGVVDDSQLPKDRFSAERLKGVDSTLKIQPAKLEDSAVYLCASSFSDEQFFGPGTRLTVL.

This clonotype was detected a few times. This chain links TRBV29-1 with TRBJ2-1; 8 bases map to TRBD2. Trimming at V came to 3 bases and at J to 6 bases, leaving 7 bases not matched to a gene. Germline CDR1 is SQVTM and CDR2 is ANQGSEA. CDR3 length: 14 residues. The DNA of the CDR3 is TGCAGCGTTGATCCGGGAGGGGCCACCAATGAGCAGTTCTTC. Translated, it gives CSVDPGGATNEQFF.

The chain employs TRBV6-5 and TRBJ1-1, with a possible D match to TRBD1 (5 bases). V was pared by 2 bases and J by 1 base, with 20 bases between. CDR1 and CDR2 from the germline V gene are MNHEY and SVGAGI. CDR3 length: 18 amino acids. The CDR3 reads CASSYVRQAGSRNTEAFF. The CDR3 coding sequence is TGTGCCAGCAGTTACGTTCGCCAGGCAGGGAGTAGGAACACTGAAGCTTTCTTT.